This T cell receptor beta chain was sequenced during a study of OX40 agonist ivuxolimab in advanced cancers. Overall study: Ivuxolimab, which patients received intravenously every 2 weeks, was dosed at 0.01 to 10 mg/kg. Whole-study findings and limits: By week 6 at 0.1 to 3.0 mg/kg, blood CD4+ and CD8+ T cells had expanded clonally. Low clonal expansion, among the lowest seen, marked partial responders at 0.1-3.0 mg/kg.

Details on this clone: The antigen is not known.

The germline V and J ends were trimmed by 1 base and 7 bases, with 5 bases remaining between them. This CDR3 has 12 residues. Germline CDR1 and CDR2: LNHNV and YYDKDF (reference sequence). This table comes from immunoSEQ multiplex PCR, and its TCRdb copy is limited to in-frame clones, with some not included. The table has tens of thousands of clones, 70% to 90% seen once; the top ten hold about 4.5%. The sequenced sample was CD4+ or CD8+ T cells sorted from blood, obtained in a trial of the OX40 agonist ivuxolimab. This sequence was found in an adult with an advanced solid tumor such as melanoma, head and neck, liver or kidney cancer. This chain joins TRBV15 and TRBJ2-1, with unresolved D. The CDR3 DNA sequence: TGTGCCACCAGCAGAGGGGTAAATGAGCAGTTCTTC. This translates into CATSRGVNEQFF. Based on the CDR3 plus reference TRBV15 and TRBJ2-1, the full variable domain is DAMVIQNPRYQVTQFGKPVTLSCSQTLNHNVMYWYQQKSSQAPKLLFHYYDKDFNNEADTPDNFQSRRPNTSFCFLDIRSPGLGDTAMYLCATSRGVNEQFFGPGTRLTVL.